This T cell receptor (beta chain) originates from a study of regulatory T cells in long-lasting Graves disease. This CDR3 is built from 15 residues. Germline V gene data show CDR1 as SGHRS and CDR2 as YFSETQ. Trimming left V 0 bases short and J 2 bases short, with 11 bases between. General study points: Possibly, accuracy suffered from the small sample size.

Described time point: newly diagnosed GD, antithyroid drugs for less than 3 months. There was RNA extracted from PBMCs, and the TCR library was made from it. A blood draw put about 9 milliliters of peripheral blood into EDTA tubes. Comment on this clonotype: What it binds is unknown.

CDR3 regions were amplified by Arm-PCR using iRepertoire HTBI primers to build TCR beta libraries. TCRdb independently ran MiXCR on the multiplex PCR reads; one entry per CDR3 protein. Here the sample spans roughly 250,000 distinct CDR3 sequences, 18% being singletons. This sample was also put to use in a study of T cells in Graves' hyperthyroidism and ophthalmopathy. From that second work: Most thyroid clonotypes with frequency above 0.001 were detected in blood.

This material consisted of peripheral blood mononuclear cells (PBMCs), taken at new diagnosis, from a patient treated with antithyroid drugs. The receptor comes from a woman between 25 and 40 years old with Graves disease. The chain links TRBV5-1 to TRBJ2-5; tentatively, D is TRBD1 (6 bases). The CDR3 region has the DNA TGCGCCAGCAGCTTGGCCGGACAGCCTCAAGAGACCCAGTACTTC. It specifies CASSLAGQPQETQYF. The full variable domain, rest sourced from reference TRBV5-1 and TRBJ2-5, is KAGVTQTPRYLIKTRGQQVTLSCSPISGHRSVSWYQQTPGQGLQFLFEYFSETQRNKGNFPGRFSGRQFSNSRSEMNVSTLELGDSALYLCASSLAGQPQETQYFGPGTRLLVL.